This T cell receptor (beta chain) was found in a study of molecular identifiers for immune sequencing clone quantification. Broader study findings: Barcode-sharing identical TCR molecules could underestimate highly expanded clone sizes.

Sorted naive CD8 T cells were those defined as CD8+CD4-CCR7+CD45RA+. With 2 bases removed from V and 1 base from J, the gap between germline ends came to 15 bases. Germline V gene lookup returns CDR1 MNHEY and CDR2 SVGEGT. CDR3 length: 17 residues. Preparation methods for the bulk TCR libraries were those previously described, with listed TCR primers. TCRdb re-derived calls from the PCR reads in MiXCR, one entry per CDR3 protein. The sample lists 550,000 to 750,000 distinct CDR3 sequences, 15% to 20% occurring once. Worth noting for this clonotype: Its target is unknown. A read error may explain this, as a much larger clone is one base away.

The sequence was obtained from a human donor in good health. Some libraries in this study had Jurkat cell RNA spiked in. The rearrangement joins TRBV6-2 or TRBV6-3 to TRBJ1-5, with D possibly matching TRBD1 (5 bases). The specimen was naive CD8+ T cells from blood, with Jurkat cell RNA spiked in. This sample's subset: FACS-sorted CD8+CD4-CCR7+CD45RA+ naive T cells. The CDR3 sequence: CASSYAIGGGSNQPQHF. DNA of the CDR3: TGTGCCAGCAGTTACGCAATCGGGGGGGGGAGCAATCAGCCCCAGCATTTT.